Listed below are T cell receptor beta chains from one sample, sequenced in a study of blood T cell repertoires in COVID-19. Profiled with immunoSEQ multiplex PCR; TCRdb holds only in-frame clones, not every one. The repertoire includes roughly 280,000 clones, 70% to 90% of them detected once, and approximately 2% sits in the top ten. Sequenced: peripheral blood. The receptor source for this set is a man aged 25-45 years with active or convalescent COVID-19. Each CDR3 is given with its conserved first and last residue. Each record gives: V gene, D gene, J gene, clone size, CDR3 DNA, CDR3 protein. The D gene is left open where the match is weak. Clone size is stated in some rows and not others, as once, few, many or a class when expanded.

TRBV6-2/TRBV6-3	TRBD2	TRBJ2-1	NA	TGTGCCAGCAGCCGCCCGGGGGGAGAGCAGTTCTTC	CASSRPGGEQFF
TRBV28	TRBD1	TRBJ1-2	NA	TGTGCCAGCGCCTTACAGGGGGTAGGCTATGGCTACACCTTC	CASALQGVGYGYTF
TRBV6-5	NA	TRBJ1-1	NA	TGTGCCAGCAGTTACTCGCAGGGCATGAACACTGAAGCTTTCTTT	CASSYSQGMNTEAFF
TRBV7-2	TRBD2	TRBJ2-2	NA	TGTGCCAGCAGCGAAGGACGGGGGGTCGGGGAGCTGTTTTTT	CASSEGRGVGELFF
TRBV4-3	NA	TRBJ1-6	NA	TGCGCCAGCAGATCTCTTTTACTGGCGGATTCACCCCTCCACTTT	CASRSLLLADSPLHF
TRBV6-5	TRBD1	TRBJ2-7	once	TGTGCCACCGGCGAGGGCAGGGGGCCGTACGAGCAGTACTTC	CATGEGRGPYEQYF
TRBV5-6	TRBD1	TRBJ1-6	NA	TGTGCCAGCAGCTGGGGGACAGGGTCAACCTTTGGGGATTCACCCCTCCACTTT	CASSWGTGSTFGDSPLHF
TRBV9	TRBD2	TRBJ2-1	NA	TGTGCCAGCAGCCCCCCAGCGGGGGGTTACAATGAGCAGTTCTTC	CASSPPAGGYNEQFF
TRBV4-1	NA	TRBJ1-5	NA	TGCGCCAGCAGCACCTCACCCGGCGGCGGTGGGCCCCAGCATTTT	CASSTSPGGGGPQHF
TRBV7-2	NA	TRBJ1-3	NA	TGTGCCAGCAGCATCCAAGTTGGGGGGGCGTTAGGAAACACCATATATTTT	CASSIQVGGALGNTIYF